This T cell receptor beta chain was profiled in a study of blood T cell repertoires in COVID-19. Turning to the study itself: The study drew acute and convalescent COVID-19 samples from the United States, Italy and Spain. Sources were T cells, B-cell-depleted T cells, or PBMCs; the material itself was cDNA or gDNA.

Germline CDR1 reads MNHNS; CDR2 reads SASEGT. V gave up 3 bases and J gave up 6 bases, with 12 bases separating them. This CDR3 contains 14 residues. Only one count was recorded for this clone. Authors' analysis steps: Amplification from reference gene primers served as the basis for estimated nucleated cell counts. Sequencing was performed with immunoSEQ multiplex PCR; in TCRdb, only in-frame clones are kept and a portion is missing. For V, J and clone size, that table is used; D and trimming come from the DNA. The repertoire has around 250,000 clones, approximately 88% of them found once; the top ten carry about a tenth.

The clonotype comes from a woman in her 70s with COVID-19, enrolled during active disease. Sample: peripheral blood. This chain uses TRBV6-1 with TRBJ2-1; no reliable D call. The CDR3 DNA reads TGTGCCAGCAGTGAGGGTGGGCCTACCAATGAGCAGTTCTTC. Protein product: CASSEGGPTNEQFF.